This passage covers 10 T cell receptor beta chains from one sample sequenced in a study of CD8+CD57+ T cells in acquired aplastic anemia. An expansion of CD8+CD57+ cells by flow cytometry had been shown in patients chosen for sequencing. The template used for profiling TCR beta VDJ and CDR3 was genomic DNA. Via MiXCR, TCRdb re-called the reads, giving one row per CDR3 protein. This sample has around 500,000 distinct CDR3 sequences, with 25% to 40% found just once. The sequenced sample consisted of sorted CD4+, CD8+, or CD8+CD57+ T cells (not recorded which) from PBMCs. All receptors derive from a human donor with aplastic anemia.

In this sample, this clonotype turned up many times. The chain joins TRBV10-2 to TRBJ1-2; D perhaps matches TRBD1 (5 bases). Trimming stripped 4 bases from V and 2 bases from J, with 17 bases between. From germline, CDR1 is WSHSY and CDR2 SAAADI. The CDR3 is 16 residues long. CDR3 residues: CASSGGPQGLNYGYTF. DNA of the CDR3: TGCGCCAGCAGTGGTGGACCTCAGGGACTGAACTATGGCTACACCTTC.

The chain joins TRBV7-9 to TRBJ2-4, with TRBD2 matching over 7 bases. This CDR3 contains 15 residues. Germline V gives CDR1 SEHNR, CDR2 FQNEAQ (reference sequence). V shed 6 bases, J shed 7 bases, and the junction held 12 bases outside the gene matches. The CDR3 loop reads CASSFFLGGGNIQYF. The CDR3 DNA follows: TGTGCCAGCAGTTTCTTCCTGGGGGGAGGGAACATTCAGTACTTC. Variable domain in full (rest from reference TRBV7-9 and TRBJ2-4): DTGVSQNPRHKITKRGQNVTFRCDPISEHNRLYWYRQTLGQGPEFLTYFQNEAQLEKSRLLSDRFSAERPKGSFSTLEIQRTEQGDSAMYLCASSFFLGGGNIQYFGAGTRLSVL.

The chain recombines TRBV2 with TRBJ2-7; D may be TRBD1 (7 bases). Trimming stripped 5 bases from V and 5 bases from J, with 16 bases between. The CDR3 contains 14 residues. Germline CDR1 SNHLY, CDR2 FYNNEI. CDR3 DNA sequence: TGTGCCAGCAGTTTCCCCAGGGGGGTCGACGAGCAGTACTTC. It encodes CASSFPRGVDEQYF.

This clonotype appeared a few times. The V call is TRBV12-3 or TRBV12-4, the J call TRBJ2-1; 8 bases map to TRBD1. The junction had 2 bases not matched to a gene; V was cut back by 2 bases and J by 2 bases. CDR3 size: 15 residues. The CDR3 region is CASSLLQGAYNEQFF. The CDR3 DNA reads TGTGCCAGCAGTTTACTACAGGGGGCCTACAATGAGCAGTTCTTC.

The sample holds a few counts of this clonotype. The genes are TRBV12-3 or TRBV12-4 and TRBJ1-6; D call uncertain. The CDR3 loop spans 12 amino acids. V shed 2 bases and J shed 10 bases, with 6 bases lying between them. The CDR3, as DNA: TGTGCCAGCAGTTTATCCCCCTCACCCCTCCACTTT. Residues: CASSLSPSPLHF.

Only a few counts were recorded for this clonotype. The J gene is TRBJ2-2, the V gene TRBV2; the D gene is possibly TRBD2 (7 bases). V shed 7 bases and J shed 7 bases, with 13 bases lying between them. The CDR3 runs to 13 residues. Germline V gives CDR1 SNHLY, CDR2 FYNNEI. The CDR3 DNA sequence: TGTGCCAGCAATAAGGGGGGGTTCGGGGAGCTGTTTTTT. Translation gives CASNKGGFGELFF.

This clonotype was seen ten or more times. The V gene is TRBV2, the J gene TRBJ2-3; 11 nucleotides match TRBD2. Germline V gives CDR1 SNHLY, CDR2 FYNNEI. V lost 6 bases and J lost 10; bases outside the gene matches: 3. This CDR3 comprises 12 residues. CDR3 coding DNA: TGTGCCAGCAGGACACTAGCGGGAGCGCAGTATTTT. Translated: CASRTLAGAQYF.

The CDR3 DNA is TGTGCCAGCAGTCACCGGGACAAGAATCAGCCCCAGCATTTT. It is translated as CASSHRDKNQPQHF. The chain uses TRBV6-5 and TRBJ1-5, with a tentative D call TRBD1 (6 bases). Germline V lookup: CDR1 MNHEY, CDR2 SVGAGI. The V gene lost 5 bases and the J gene lost 4 bases, with 12 bases spanning the gap. The CDR3 contains 14 residues.

This clonotype was counted a few times. For the CDR3, the DNA is TGTGCCAGCAGCTTGTGGGGACAGACCTACGAGCAGTACTTC. Residues: CASSLWGQTYEQYF. The chain joins TRBV7-2 to TRBJ2-7; 7 positions agree with TRBD1. V lost 3 bases and J lost 2; bases outside the gene matches: 4. The CDR3 sequence is 14 residues long. Germline CDR1 and CDR2: SGHTA and FQGNSA.

This clonotype was seen repeatedly, ten times or more. The chain has TRBV19 and TRBJ1-5; TRBD1 aligns across 9 bases. The CDR3 contains 15 residues. Trimming took 4 bases from V and 4 from J; bases not matched to a gene: 5. Germline V CDR1 and CDR2: LNHDA, SQIVND (reference sequence). The CDR3 sequence: CASSRTGERNQPQHF. In DNA, the CDR3 is TGTGCCAGTAGTAGGACAGGGGAACGGAATCAGCCCCAGCATTTT.